The entry below describes one T cell receptor beta chain. This sample is drawn from a study of blood T cell repertoires in COVID-19. The CDR3 consists of 14 residues. Trimming left V 4 bases short and J 9 bases short, with 18 bases between. Germline CDR1 is SEHNR and CDR2 is FQNEAQ (reference sequence). TCRdb's table, derived via immunoSEQ multiplex PCR, lists solely in-frame clones and lacks some. The sample has around 190,000 clones, 70% to 90% seen once. The source material was PBMCs or T cells enriched from blood (not recorded which). The rearrangement joins TRBV7-9 to TRBJ1-1, with TRBD1 as a possible D gene (6 bases). The sequence derives from a man aged 40-50 years who had recovered from COVID-19. This CDR3 reads CASSSQTTGRKAFF. The CDR3 DNA reads TGTGCCAGCAGCTCCCAAACCACAGGGAGAAAAGCTTTCTTT.